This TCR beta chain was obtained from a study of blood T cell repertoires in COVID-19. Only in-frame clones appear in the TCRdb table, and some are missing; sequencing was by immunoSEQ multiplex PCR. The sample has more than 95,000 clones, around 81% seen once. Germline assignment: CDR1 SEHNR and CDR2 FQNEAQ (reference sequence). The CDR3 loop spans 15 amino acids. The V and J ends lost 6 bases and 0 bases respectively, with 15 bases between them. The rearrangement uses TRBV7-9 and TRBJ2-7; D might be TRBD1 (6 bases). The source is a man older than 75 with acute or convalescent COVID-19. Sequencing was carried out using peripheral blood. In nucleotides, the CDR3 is TGTGCCAGCAGTAAACAGGGTAGGAGCTCCTACGAGCAGTACTTC. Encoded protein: CASSKQGRSSYEQYF.